One and the same sample provided the 8 T cell receptor beta chains below, sequenced in a study of early T cells in non-severe SARS-CoV-2 infection. TCRdb re-called the 5' RACE reads with MiXCR, one entry per CDR3 protein. Of tens of thousands of distinct CDR3 sequences in the sample, 9.5% to 15% were seen once. The sequenced sample consisted of whole blood. Receptors originate from an adult who was a healthcare worker with PCR-confirmed SARS-CoV-2 infection or an uninfected control (not recorded which).

This clonotype was counted at least ten times. The chain joins TRBV30 to TRBJ2-1; D may match TRBD1 or TRBD2 (5 bases each). Trimming cost V 2 bases and J 5 bases, with 13 bases left between them. This CDR3 is 14 amino acids long. Per germline, CDR1 GTSNPN and CDR2 SVGIG (reference sequence). DNA of the CDR3: TGTGCCTGGAGTATGGGCTTGGGGGACAATGAGCAGTTCTTC. Protein product: CAWSMGLGDNEQFF. The full variable domain, in which reference TRBV30 and TRBJ2-1 provide the parts outside the CDR3, is SQTIHQWPATLVQPVGSPLSLECTVEGTSNPNLYWYRQAAGRGLQLLFYSVGIGQISSEVPQNLSASRPQDRQFILSSKKLLLSDSGFYLCAWSMGLGDNEQFFGPGTRLTVL.

This clonotype was observed a few times. V and J are TRBV6-4 and TRBJ2-1, with 8 bases that match TRBD1. CDR3 size: 16 residues. In germline, CDR1 is MRHNA, CDR2 SNTAGT. The ends lost 4 bases at V and 6 bases at J; junction bases unmatched: 11. CDR3 residues: CASSGSTGDNPNEQFF. The CDR3 DNA follows: TGTGCCAGCAGTGGCTCGACAGGGGATAACCCCAATGAGCAGTTCTTC.

The gene calls are TRBV6-2 or TRBV6-3 and TRBJ1-2, with 11 bases lining up with TRBD1. Germline CDR1 MNHEY, CDR2 SVGEGT. The junction had 11 bases not matched to a gene; V was cut back by 4 bases and J by 13 bases. The CDR3 extends over 14 amino acids. CDR3 region: CASSSGQGALTATF. The DNA for the CDR3 is TGTGCCAGCAGTTCCGGACAGGGGGCGTTAACTGCCACCTTC.

The chain recombines TRBV12-3 or TRBV12-4 with TRBJ1-1; D call uncertain. The CDR3 has 14 residues. The V end lost 4 bases, the J end lost 1 base, and 10 bases lay between the germline ends. CDR3 region: CASSSYTKNTEAFF. The CDR3 DNA follows: TGTGCCAGCAGTTCCTATACCAAGAACACTGAAGCTTTCTTT.

This clonotype was found many times. V gene TRBV6-2 or TRBV6-3 combines with J gene TRBJ2-2; 10 nucleotides line up with TRBD2. CDR1 is MNHEY and CDR2 is SVGEGT in the germline V gene. This CDR3 region has 16 residues. Trimming cost V 0 bases and J 4 bases; bases outside gene matches: 2. The CDR3 loop reads CASSYSRTSGTGELFF. CDR3 nucleotide sequence: TGTGCCAGCAGTTACTCAAGGACTAGCGGCACCGGGGAGCTGTTTTTT.

V gene TRBV30 combines with J gene TRBJ2-7; no definite D call. Trimming removed 3 bases at V and 2 bases at J, with 14 bases between. In germline, CDR1 is GTSNPN, CDR2 SVGIG (reference sequence). The CDR3 is made up of 14 amino acids. As DNA, the CDR3 is TGTGCCTGGAGAAGTAGGAACCCCCCCTACGAGCAGTACTTC. This translates into CAWRSRNPPYEQYF.

The chain links TRBV6-2 or TRBV6-3 to TRBJ1-6, with a tentative D call TRBD1 (5 bases). Germline V lookup: CDR1 MNHEY, CDR2 SVGEGT. V lost 3 bases, J lost 8 bases, and 11 bases lay in between. The CDR3 has 14 residues. Written as DNA, the CDR3 is TGTGCCAGCAGTTATGAGGGGCGAGATTCACCCCTCCACTTT. This encodes CASSYEGRDSPLHF.

The chain combines TRBV7-9 with TRBJ1-3; 8 bases align to TRBD1. The CDR3 runs to 14 residues. V lost 3 bases, J lost 3 bases, and 1 base stayed unmatched. Germline-derived CDR1 and CDR2 are SEHNR and FQNEAQ (reference sequence). The CDR3 here is CASSLGTGGNTIYF. DNA of the CDR3: TGTGCCAGCAGCTTGGGGACAGGTGGAAACACCATATATTTT.